The 9 T cell receptor beta chains listed next were all sequenced from one sample in a study of molecular identifiers for immune sequencing clone quantification. TCRdb re-derived calls from the PCR reads in MiXCR, one entry per CDR3 protein. The sample includes 37,000 or so distinct CDR3 sequences, approximately 24% of them seen just once. Sample: naive CD8+ T cells from blood, with Jurkat cell RNA spiked in. Subset: FACS-sorted CD8+CD4-CCR7+CD45RA+ naive T cells. The receptor set was obtained from a human donor in good health. Some libraries in this study had Jurkat cell RNA spiked in.

This clonotype was seen a single time. V is TRBV10-3 and J is TRBJ2-7; TRBD1 or TRBD2 may be the D gene (5 bases each). The V gene's germline CDR1 is ENHRY and CDR2 SYGVKD. This CDR3 is 12 amino acids long. V shed 10 bases and J shed 5 bases, with 15 bases lying between them. The CDR3: CATQDGAHEQYF. The CDR3 DNA reads TGTGCCACACAGGACGGGGCCCACGAGCAGTACTTC.

This clonotype is labeled as medium-sized. The chain combines TRBV6-2 or TRBV6-3 with TRBJ2-7, with TRBD1 as a possible D gene (7 bases). With 8 bases removed from V and 5 bases from J, the gap between germline ends came to 25 bases. This CDR3 has 16 residues. CDR1 and CDR2 from the germline V gene are MNHEY and SVGEGT. CDR3 sequence reads: CASVARTGGQFDEQYF. The CDR3 DNA reads TGTGCCAGCGTGGCCCGAACCGGGGGACAGTTCGACGAGCAGTACTTC.

As to this clonotype: A much more abundant neighbour one base away suggests this may be a read error. This rearrangement joins TRBV3-1 to TRBJ2-3, with D possibly matching TRBD2 (5 bases). This CDR3 has 18 residues. Germline CDR1 reads LGHDT; CDR2 reads YNNKEL (reference sequence). The CDR3 protein is CASSQDSSGSASTDKQYF. For the CDR3, the DNA is TGTGCCAGCAGCCAAGATTCGTCTGGTTCAGCTAGCACAGATAAGCAGTATTTT.

The chain joins TRBV3-1 to TRBJ2-7; D gene uncertain. The CDR3 is 16 residues long. V was shortened by 0 bases and J by 1 base, with 13 bases between the two germline ends. The germline gives CDR1 LGHDT, CDR2 YNNKEL (reference sequence). The CDR3 DNA reads as TGTGCCAGCAGCCAAGATCGAGCTACCTCATCCTACGAGCAGTACTTC. This encodes CASSQDRATSSYEQYF.

This clonotype has a handful of counts. The rearrangement uses TRBV7-9 and TRBJ2-5; D remains unclear. Germline V gives CDR1 SEHNR, CDR2 FQNEAQ (reference sequence). V gave up 5 bases and J gave up 1 base, with 8 bases separating them. This CDR3 comprises 13 residues. The DNA of the CDR3 is TGTGCCAGCAGCCCCCCCCTCCAAGAGACCCAGTACTTC. Translating gives CASSPPLQETQYF. The whole variable domain, filled in from reference TRBV7-9 and TRBJ2-5, reads DTGVSQNPRHKITKRGQNVTFRCDPISEHNRLYWYRQTLGQGPEFLTYFQNEAQLEKSRLLSDRFSAERPKGSFSTLEIQRTEQGDSAMYLCASSPPLQETQYFGPGTRLLVL.

This clonotype was observed a few times. V usage is TRBV4-1 and J usage is TRBJ2-6; 8 nucleotides align to TRBD2. This CDR3 contains 19 residues. V trimming: 0 bases; J trimming: 0 bases; junction bases outside the gene matches: 7. Germline CDR1 and CDR2: MGHRA and YSYEKL. CDR3 sequence (DNA): TGCGCCAGCAGCCAAGAATCGGGACTAGTTCTCTCTGGGGCCAACGTCCTGACTTTC. Its protein is CASSQESGLVLSGANVLTF.

This clonotype was observed many times. The J gene is TRBJ1-4, the V gene TRBV10-3, with a weak D call TRBD1 (5 bases). Trimming stripped 2 bases from V and 3 bases from J, with 7 bases between. Germline loops: CDR1 ENHRY, CDR2 SYGVKD. This CDR3 spans 14 amino acids. In DNA, the CDR3 is TGTGCCATCAGTGAGCAGGGTCCTAATGAAAAACTGTTTTTT. This codes for CAISEQGPNEKLFF.

This clonotype was seen only a few times. The chain uses TRBV27 and TRBJ1-5; D ambiguous. Trimming pared 3 bases from V and 5 bases from J, leaving 14 bases between. This CDR3 contains 15 residues. CDR1 is MNHEY, CDR2 SMNVEV, per germline (reference sequence). In DNA, the CDR3 is TGTGCCAGCAGTTTTGGGCCCCCCGGGCATCAGCCCCAGCATTTT. Protein product: CASSFGPPGHQPQHF.

This clonotype has ten or more counts. The V and J genes are TRBV7-9 and TRBJ2-5; D unclear. The V end was cut by 8 bases, the J end by 3 bases, with 4 bases between. This CDR3 region has 10 residues. Per the germline V gene, CDR1 is SEHNR and CDR2 is FQNEAQ (reference sequence). CDR3 residues: CASEKETQYF. The DNA for the CDR3 is TGTGCCAGCGAGAAAGAGACCCAGTACTTC.